This is a list of T cell receptor beta chains from one sample in a study of blood T cell repertoires in COVID-19. TCRdb keeps only in-frame clones here, not all; method: immunoSEQ multiplex PCR. The table includes about 210,000 clones, about four fifths detected once. Sequencing was performed on peripheral blood. The receptors were gathered from a man aged 60 to 75 with acute or convalescent COVID-19. CDR3s include the opening cysteine and the closing phenylalanine or tryptophan. The D gene is left open where the match is weak. Not every row has a clone size; where given, it reads once, few, many or a size class.

len	d_gene	v_gene	j_gene	abundance	CDR3nt	CDR3aa
15	TRBD2	TRBV30	TRBJ2-1	-	TGTGCCTGGATAGTCGGGGCTAGCGGGAGGGACGAGCAGTTCTTC	CAWIVGASGRDEQFF
15	TRBD2	TRBV13	TRBJ2-7	-	TGTGCCAGCAGCTCGAATGCACTAGCGGGCAACGAGCAGTACTTC	CASSSNALAGNEQYF
14	-	TRBV27	TRBJ1-4	once	TGTGCCAGCAGTTTAAGTCGGGAGAATGAAAAACTGTTTTTT	CASSLSRENEKLFF
15	TRBD1	TRBV6-1	TRBJ2-5	-	TGTGCCAGCAGTGAAGGACAGGGGGACCAAGAGACCCAGTACTTC	CASSEGQGDQETQYF
12	-	TRBV27	TRBJ1-2	-	TGTGCCAGCAGTTTTTCGGGCTATGGCTACACCTTC	CASSFSGYGYTF
16	TRBD2	TRBV9	TRBJ2-3	-	TGTGCCAGCAGCGCTTTAGCGGGGGGGAGCACAGATACGCAGTATTTT	CASSALAGGSTDTQYF
15	-	TRBV15	TRBJ2-7	-	TGTGCCACCAGCAGTAACAACGGGGATCCCTACGAGCAGTACTTC	CATSSNNGDPYEQYF
14	TRBD2	TRBV11-3	TRBJ2-1	few	TGTGCCAGCAGCTTTTCGGGAGGCTGGAATGAGCAGTTCTTC	CASSFSGGWNEQFF
14	-	TRBV2	TRBJ1-6	-	TGTGCCAGCAGTGAATTGTCCTCGAATTCACCCCTCCACTTT	CASSELSSNSPLHF
16	-	TRBV28	TRBJ2-2	few	TGTGCCAGCAGTTCAGCGGGTCACGCTAACACCGGGGAGCTGTTTTTT	CASSSAGHANTGELFF
16	TRBD1	TRBV6-1	TRBJ1-5	-	TGTGCCAGCAGTGCCCGGGACAGAGGTGGCAATCAGCCCCAGCATTTT	CASSARDRGGNQPQHF
15	TRBD1	TRBV5-4	TRBJ1-1	few	TGTGCCAGCAGCTTCCAACAGGGGGCGTGGACTGAAGCTTTCTTT	CASSFQQGAWTEAFF
15	TRBD2	TRBV6-5	TRBJ2-1	-	TGTGCCAGCAGTTCACGGGACTATCCTTACAATGAGCAGTTCTTC	CASSSRDYPYNEQFF
14	-	TRBV4-1	TRBJ1-2	-	TGCGCCAGCAGCCAAGATCTGGGGGCGGAGGGCTACACCTTC	CASSQDLGAEGYTF
14	-	TRBV6-5	TRBJ2-1	-	TGTGCCAGCAGGGGCGCGGGAACCTACAATGAGCAGTTCTTC	CASRGAGTYNEQFF
15	-	TRBV19	TRBJ1-1	-	TGTGCCAGTAGAGGGGGAGGGTGGAGGAATGGAGAAGCTTTCTTT	CASRGGGWRNGEAFF
14	-	TRBV9	TRBJ1-1	-	TGTGCCAGCAGCGTAGGTTCCGGGAACATTGAAGCTTTCTTT	CASSVGSGNIEAFF
17	-	TRBV4-1	TRBJ1-3	once	TGCGCCAGCAGCCAAGTCGGGACAACGCGCTCTGGAAACACCATATATTTT	CASSQVGTTRSGNTIYF
14	TRBD1	TRBV10-3	TRBJ2-7	-	TGTGCCATCAGAACGGAGACAGGGAACTACGAGCAGTACTTC	CAIRTETGNYEQYF
17	TRBD2	TRBV5-1	TRBJ2-1	-	TGCGCCAGCAGCCCTTCGACTAGCGGGAGCTCCTACAATGAGCAGTTCTTC	CASSPSTSGSSYNEQFF
15	-	TRBV27	TRBJ1-2	-	TGTGCCAGCAGGGGGGGATCGACAGCTAACTATGGCTACACCTTC	CASRGGSTANYGYTF
15	TRBD2	TRBV6-5	TRBJ2-7	once	TGTGCCAAGACAGACACCGAGCGGGGGGGAGGTGAGCAGTACTTC	CAKTDTERGGGEQYF
15	TRBD2	TRBV19	TRBJ2-3	-	TGTGCCAGTAGTACAGCGGGAGGGCCCATAGATACGCAGTATTTT	CASSTAGGPIDTQYF
14	-	TRBV15	TRBJ1-2	-	TGTGCCACCAGCAGAGAAGCGGAAACCTATGGCTACACCTTC	CATSREAETYGYTF
16	-	TRBV7-2	TRBJ1-5	-	TGTGCCAGCAGCGCTGACGACAGATTCAGGGGTTCGCCCCAGCATTTT	CASSADDRFRGSPQHF
14	-	TRBV11-2	TRBJ2-1	-	TGTGCCAGCAGCTTAGATCGTGATCGGGGGAAGCAGTTCTTC	CASSLDRDRGKQFF
14	-	TRBV7-3	TRBJ2-1	-	TGTGCCAGCAGCCTAGGATCCCCCTACAATGAGCAGTTCTTC	CASSLGSPYNEQFF
16	TRBD2	TRBV15	TRBJ2-3	once	TGTGCCACCAGCAGAGGGGTTAGCGGGAGTGCAGATACGCAGTATTTT	CATSRGVSGSADTQYF
16	-	TRBV6-5	TRBJ1-6	-	TGTGCCAGCAGTTACCCTCGGGGGGCGGGTAATTCACCCCTCCACTTT	CASSYPRGAGNSPLHF
12	-	TRBV29-1	TRBJ1-1	-	TGCAGCGACCGTTGGGGCGACACTGAAGCTTTCTTT	CSDRWGDTEAFF